What follows are 20 T cell receptor beta chains derived from one specimen sequenced in a study of blood T cell repertoires in COVID-19. Repertoires were generated with immunoSEQ multiplex PCR, while TCRdb's copy carries only in-frame clones and drops some. The table has approximately 110,000 clones, 65% to 90% seen once. Specimen: peripheral blood. The receptor source for this set is a man aged 80 or over with acute or convalescent COVID-19.

The gene calls are TRBV7-9 and TRBJ2-5; TRBD2 aligns across 7 bases. V lost 5 bases to trimming and J lost 2 bases; unmatched junction nucleotides: 2. Germline V gene data show CDR1 as SEHNR and CDR2 as FQNEAQ (reference sequence). CDR3 length equals 13 residues. The CDR3 spells CASSEGLQETQYF. In nucleotides, the CDR3 is TGTGCCAGCAGCGAGGGACTACAAGAGACCCAGTACTTC.

The chain employs TRBV19 and TRBJ1-4, with a possible D match to TRBD1 (5 bases). The germline V gene has CDR1 LNHDA and CDR2 SQIVND (reference sequence). Between the trimmed V and J ends, which lost 6 bases and 5 bases, there was a span of 13 bases. The CDR3 length is 14 residues. This CDR3 reads CASSRQSQNEKLFF. The CDR3 nucleotides are TGTGCCAGTAGCAGACAGTCCCAGAATGAAAAACTGTTTTTT.

The chain has TRBV5-1 and TRBJ1-1; no reliable D call. The germline V and J ends were trimmed by 4 bases and 1 base, with 14 bases remaining between them. Per germline, CDR1 SGHRS and CDR2 YFSETQ. The CDR3 spans 15 residues. The CDR3 sequence: CASSLTVVQNTEAFF. The CDR3 DNA reads as TGCGCCAGCAGCCTAACGGTAGTCCAGAACACTGAAGCTTTCTTT.

This chain connects TRBV28 to TRBJ2-1; D is perhaps TRBD2 (6 bases). There are 14 residues in the CDR3. V gave up 2 bases and J gave up 7 bases, with 12 bases separating them. CDR1 and CDR2 (germline): MDHEN, SYDVKM. As DNA, the CDR3 is TGTGCCAGCAGTTTAGCGGGATCTCGGAATGAGCAGTTCTTC. Amino acids: CASSLAGSRNEQFF.

The rearrangement joins TRBV11-2 to TRBJ1-2, with 7 nucleotides matching TRBD1. Germline lookup yields CDR1 SGHAT and CDR2 FQNNGV. This CDR3 is 14 amino acids long. Germline trimming cut 5 bases from V and 4 bases from J; bases unmatched to any gene: 7. The DNA for the CDR3 is TGTGCCAGCAGCATTACGGACAGGCCCTATGGCTACACCTTC. It specifies CASSITDRPYGYTF.

This clone was counted once. The rearrangement joins TRBV7-2 to TRBJ2-7; possibly TRBD1 for D (6 bases). The CDR3 has 14 residues. The V and J ends lost 5 bases and 5 bases respectively, with 16 bases between them. Germline V gene data show CDR1 as SGHTA and CDR2 as FQGNSA. The CDR3 here is CASSARGTYDEQYF. DNA of the CDR3: TGTGCCAGCAGCGCAAGGGGGACATACGACGAGCAGTACTTC.

This clone was observed once. This chain connects TRBV5-4 to TRBJ2-4; TRBD2 agrees at 8 bases. CDR3 length: 16 amino acids. The germline CDR1 and CDR2 sequences are SGHNT and YYREEE (reference sequence). V dropped 5 bases and J dropped 2; count of bases not matched to a gene: 9. The CDR3 is CASSQGSGGPKNIQYF. CDR3 nucleotide sequence: TGTGCCAGCAGTCAGGGGTCGGGGGGGCCCAAAAACATTCAGTACTTC.

This clone was observed a handful of times. The chain combines TRBV28 with TRBJ2-7; the match to TRBD2 covers 9 bases. Germline V gene data show CDR1 as MDHEN and CDR2 as SYDVKM. Losses at the gene ends were 5 bases for V and 0 bases for J; bases not matched to a gene: 8. CDR3 length: 16 amino acids. CDR3 DNA sequence: TGTGCCAGCAGTCCAGTCGCTAGCGGGATCTCCTACGAGCAGTACTTC. Amino acids: CASSPVASGISYEQYF. Based on the CDR3 plus reference TRBV28 and TRBJ2-7, the full variable domain is DVKVTQSSRYLVKRTGEKVFLECVQDMDHENMFWYRQDPGLGLRLIYFSYDVKMKEKGDIPEGYSVSREKKERFSLILESASTNQTSMYLCASSPVASGISYEQYFGPGTRLTVT.

The chain links TRBV2 to TRBJ2-3; 7 bases line up with TRBD1. The CDR3 contains 15 residues. After removal of 6 bases from V and 0 bases from J, the junction contained 6 bases not matched to a gene. CDR1 and CDR2 from the germline V gene are SNHLY and FYNNEI. The CDR3 DNA reads as TGTGCCAGCAGAAACCGGGACAGCAGCACAGATACGCAGTATTTT. Its translation: CASRNRDSSTDTQYF.

This clone was detected only once. This rearrangement joins TRBV5-1 to TRBJ2-3; TRBD1 matches at 7 bases. The CDR3 covers 15 residues. V was pared by 4 bases and J by 1 base, with 6 bases of the junction left unmatched. The germline CDR1 and CDR2 sequences are SGHRS and YFSETQ. In nucleotides, the CDR3 is TGCGCCAGCAGCAGGGGGCAGTGGGGCACAGATACGCAGTATTTT. Translating gives CASSRGQWGTDTQYF.

The chain is built from TRBV2 and TRBJ1-5; D unclear. The CDR3 extends over 13 amino acids. The V end was cut by 2 bases, the J end by 3 bases, with 5 bases between. Germline values: CDR1 SNHLY, CDR2 FYNNEI. CDR3 nucleotides: TGTGCCAGCAGTGAACAGTTCAATCAGCCCCAGCATTTT. Its protein product is CASSEQFNQPQHF.

The chain combines TRBV28 with TRBJ2-2; 14 positions match TRBD2. V lost 5 bases to trimming and J lost 2 bases; unmatched junction nucleotides: 7. The V gene's germline CDR1 is MDHEN and CDR2 SYDVKM. The CDR3 covers 18 residues. The CDR3, as DNA: TGTGCCAGCAGTCAAGGACTAGCGGGAGGACCTAACACCGGGGAGCTGTTTTTT. Protein product: CASSQGLAGGPNTGELFF.

The rearrangement uses TRBV5-1 and TRBJ1-3; 7 bases line up with TRBD1. Germline V lookup: CDR1 SGHRS, CDR2 YFSETQ. This CDR3 comprises 13 residues. V was clipped by 4 bases and J by 4 bases; unmatched bases: 2. The chain's CDR3 is CASSQGQGNTIYF. The CDR3 DNA sequence: TGCGCCAGCAGCCAGGGACAGGGAAACACCATATATTTT. Using reference TRBV5-1 and TRBJ1-3 for the parts outside the CDR3, the full variable domain is KAGVTQTPRYLIKTRGQQVTLSCSPISGHRSVSWYQQTPGQGLQFLFEYFSETQRNKGNFPGRFSGRQFSNSRSEMNVSTLELGDSALYLCASSQGQGNTIYFGEGSWLTVV.

V and J are TRBV27 and TRBJ1-2; 12 bases fit TRBD1. The CDR3 is 17 amino acids. Per germline, CDR1 MNHEY and CDR2 SMNVEV (reference sequence). V trimming: 2 bases; J trimming: 5 bases; junction bases outside the gene matches: 9. The DNA of the CDR3 is TGTGCCAGCAGTTTAGCCCGGGACAGGGGGCGCATTTATGGCTACACCTTC. Its translation is CASSLARDRGRIYGYTF.

This chain connects TRBV5-5 to TRBJ2-5; 8 positions match TRBD1. The CDR3 spans 14 residues. Germline V gene lookup returns CDR1 SGHKS and CDR2 YYEKEE (reference sequence). V gave up 5 bases and J gave up 1 base; unmatched junction bases: 4. The CDR3 spells CASSWTGLQETQYF. CDR3 bases: TGTGCCAGCAGTTGGACAGGGCTCCAAGAGACCCAGTACTTC.

The chain employs TRBV2 and TRBJ2-2, with 8 positions matching TRBD1. CDR3 size: 15 residues. Germline loops: CDR1 SNHLY, CDR2 FYNNEI. J lost 1 base, V lost 10 bases, and 8 bases had no gene match. This CDR3 is CATLRQGKNTGELFF. For the CDR3, the DNA is TGTGCCACCCTACGACAGGGGAAGAACACCGGGGAGCTGTTTTTT.

The chain is built from TRBV19 and TRBJ2-1; TRBD2 matches at 7 bases. J gave up 2 bases and V 3 bases, and 7 bases lay outside the gene matches. The CDR3 length is 16 residues. The V gene's germline CDR1 is LNHDA and CDR2 SQIVND (reference sequence). The DNA for the CDR3 is TGTGCCAGTAGTATTTCGGCTAGCGGCACCTACAATGAGCAGTTCTTC. It codes for CASSISASGTYNEQFF.

This clone was counted between two and nine times. The chain recombines TRBV18 with TRBJ2-2; 9 bases align to TRBD2. CDR3 length: 17 residues. Germline CDR1 is KGHSH and CDR2 is LQKENI. With V trimmed by 3 bases and J by 4 bases, 9 bases remained unmatched. CDR3 sequence reads: CASSPTGTSQPTGELFF. The DNA for the CDR3 is TGTGCCAGCTCACCGACCGGGACTAGCCAACCCACCGGGGAGCTGTTTTTT. Full variable domain (rest looked up from reference TRBV18 and TRBJ2-2): NAGVMQNPRHLVRRRGQEARLRCSPMKGHSHVYWYRQLPEEGLKFMVYLQKENIIDESGMPKERFSAEFPKEGPSILRIQQVVRGDSAAYFCASSPTGTSQPTGELFFGEGSRLTVL.

The rearrangement links TRBV5-1 to TRBJ2-5, with D hard to call. CDR1 and CDR2 (germline): SGHRS, YFSETQ. The CDR3 extends over 13 amino acids. With 5 bases removed from V and 0 bases from J, the gap between germline ends came to 8 bases. The CDR3 spells CASSVEYQETQYF. The CDR3 DNA reads TGCGCCAGCAGTGTGGAGTACCAAGAGACCCAGTACTTC.

The chain recombines TRBV30 with TRBJ2-7; no definite D call. The germline CDR1 and CDR2 sequences are GTSNPN and SVGIG (reference sequence). This CDR3 contains 11 residues. Trimming cost V 0 bases and J 3 bases, with 3 bases left between them. DNA for the CDR3: TGTGCCTGGAGTGTCCACTACGAGCAGTACTTC. Its protein is CAWSVHYEQYF.